The next 14 T cell receptor beta chains were all read from a single sample in a study of blood T cell repertoires in COVID-19. TCRdb's copy holds only in-frame clones and misses some; the assay was immunoSEQ multiplex PCR. The sample records about 170,000 clones, 92% being singletons. The specimen sequenced was peripheral blood. These receptor sequences come from a man aged 30 to 45 with COVID-19, enrolled during active disease.

The genes are TRBV7-9 and TRBJ2-7; D unresolved. CDR1 is SEHNR and CDR2 is FQNEAQ in the germline V gene (reference sequence). Trimming removed 2 bases from V and 2 bases from J, with 10 bases in between. This CDR3 contains 14 residues. In DNA, the CDR3 is TGTGCCAGCAGCTTAATGTACAGACCCTACGAGCAGTACTTC. Encoded protein: CASSLMYRPYEQYF. Full variable domain (outside the CDR3, taken from reference TRBV7-9 and TRBJ2-7): DTGVSQNPRHKITKRGQNVTFRCDPISEHNRLYWYRQTLGQGPEFLTYFQNEAQLEKSRLLSDRFSAERPKGSFSTLEIQRTEQGDSAMYLCASSLMYRPYEQYFGPGTRLTVT.

The chain links TRBV15 to TRBJ2-7; D uncertain. The V end was cut by 0 bases, the J end by 2 bases, with 11 bases between. This CDR3 has 15 residues. Germline CDR1 is LNHNV and CDR2 is YYDKDF (reference sequence). The CDR3 spells CATSRDLAGTYEQYF. DNA of the CDR3: TGTGCCACCAGCAGAGATTTGGCAGGAACCTACGAGCAGTACTTC.

There are a few counts of this clone. The genes are TRBV2 and TRBJ1-1, with D possibly TRBD1 on 6 matching bases. V lost 10 bases and J 5 bases, leaving 11 bases between the germline ends. The CDR3 is made up of 11 amino acids. CDR1 and CDR2 from the germline V gene are SNHLY and FYNNEI. CDR3 protein: CATNRETEAFF. The CDR3 DNA reads TGTGCCACCAACAGGGAGACTGAAGCTTTCTTT. Variable domain in full (rest from reference TRBV2 and TRBJ1-1): EPEVTQTPSHQVTQMGQEVILRCVPISNHLYFYWYRQILGQKVEFLVSFYNNEISEKSEIFDDQFSVERPDGSNFTLKIRSTKLEDSAMYFCATNRETEAFFGQGTRLTVV.

The chain uses TRBV7-2 and TRBJ1-1; no reliable D call. Trimming removed 1 base at V and 4 bases at J, with 13 bases between. Germline V CDR1 and CDR2: SGHTA, FQGNSA. The CDR3 consists of 15 residues. CDR3: CASSLGMGRGTEAFF. The CDR3 nucleotides are TGTGCCAGCAGCTTAGGGATGGGTAGAGGCACTGAAGCTTTCTTT.

The chain uses TRBV29-1 and TRBJ2-7, with D possibly TRBD1 on 6 matching bases. Deletions cut 4 bases from V and 3 bases from J, with 10 bases between. This CDR3 spans 12 amino acids. The germline CDR1 and CDR2 sequences are SQVTM and ANQGSEA. CDR3 in amino acids: CSVGQDVYEQYF. The CDR3 bases are TGCAGCGTTGGACAGGACGTCTACGAGCAGTACTTC.

The chain has TRBV19 and TRBJ1-1, with D uncertain. Trimming removed 5 bases from V and 4 bases from J, with 8 bases in between. This CDR3 comprises 12 residues. Per germline, CDR1 LNHDA and CDR2 SQIVND (reference sequence). The CDR3, as DNA: TGTGCCAGTAGTGCGGGGTTCACTGAAGCTTTCTTT. Its protein is CASSAGFTEAFF.

V is TRBV2 and J is TRBJ2-3; tentative D call: TRBD1 (6 bases). CDR3 length equals 15 residues. V lost 2 bases and J lost 3, with 12 bases in between. Germline-derived CDR1 and CDR2 are SNHLY and FYNNEI. CDR3 DNA sequence: TGTGCCAGCAGTGAAACAGGGTTTCTGACAGATACGCAGTATTTT. This codes for CASSETGFLTDTQYF. Full variable domain (missing parts from reference TRBV2 and TRBJ2-3): EPEVTQTPSHQVTQMGQEVILRCVPISNHLYFYWYRQILGQKVEFLVSFYNNEISEKSEIFDDQFSVERPDGSNFTLKIRSTKLEDSAMYFCASSETGFLTDTQYFGPGTRLTVL.

This chain links TRBV19 with TRBJ2-7; 10 bases align to TRBD1. The CDR3 runs to 16 residues. V gave up 1 base and J gave up 3 bases; unmatched junction bases: 6. CDR1 and CDR2 from the germline V gene are LNHDA and SQIVND (reference sequence). This CDR3 is CASSIGQGAKNYEQYF. CDR3 in DNA: TGTGCCAGTAGTATAGGACAGGGGGCTAAAAACTACGAGCAGTACTTC.

J is TRBJ2-5 and V is TRBV5-1; 9 bases agree with TRBD1. Germline trimming cut 3 bases from V and 5 bases from J; bases unmatched to any gene: 8. Per the germline V gene, CDR1 is SGHRS and CDR2 is YFSETQ. The CDR3 length is 15 residues. The CDR3 DNA is TGCGCCAGCAGCTACCCCGGGACAGGGAAGGAGACCCAGTACTTC. It codes for CASSYPGTGKETQYF.

The rearrangement links TRBV7-9 to TRBJ2-3, with 14 nucleotides matching TRBD2. This CDR3 region has 17 residues. Trimming removed 4 bases from V and 2 bases from J; junction bases left unmatched: 5. The germline V gene encodes CDR1 SEHNR and CDR2 FQNEAQ (reference sequence). CDR3 nucleotide sequence: TGTGCCAGCAGCTGGCCGGGACTAGCGGGGGCCACAGATACGCAGTATTTT. Its translation is CASSWPGLAGATDTQYF.

This clone was seen just once. The chain recombines TRBV7-2 with TRBJ2-1; TRBD1 matches at 10 bases. V shed 3 bases and J 8 bases; nucleotides not matched to a gene: 4. Looked up from germline, CDR1 is SGHTA and CDR2 is FQGNSA. CDR3 length: 14 residues. CDR3 sequence: CASSFGQGGHEQFF. In DNA, the CDR3 is TGTGCCAGCAGCTTCGGACAGGGGGGACATGAGCAGTTCTTC.

This clone was seen at least ten times. This CDR3 is also generated by other DNA sequences in the sample. V and J are TRBV29-1 and TRBJ2-7, with a possible D match to TRBD1 (6 bases). CDR1 is SQVTM, CDR2 ANQGSEA, per germline. Deletions cut 1 base from V and 3 bases from J, with 10 bases between. This CDR3 contains 13 residues. The DNA of the CDR3 is TGCAGCGTTGAAGGCCAAGGGGGCTACGAGCAGTACTTC. It yields the protein CSVEGQGGYEQYF.

The rearrangement uses TRBV12-3 or TRBV12-4 and TRBJ1-1; D remains unclear. The ends were cut back, 3 bases at V and 3 bases at J, with 5 bases in the middle. The CDR3 totals 12 residues. The CDR3, as DNA: TGTGCCAGCAGTTTTGGGCACACTGAAGCTTTCTTT. Translation gives CASSFGHTEAFF.

The chain is built from TRBV27 and TRBJ1-6; the D gene is possibly TRBD1 (5 bases). The V gene's germline CDR1 is MNHEY and CDR2 SMNVEV (reference sequence). V shed 6 bases and J shed 8 bases, with 11 bases lying between them. CDR3 length: 13 residues. The CDR3 DNA reads TGTGCCAGCAGCCGACAGACGGATTCACCCCTCCACTTT. Amino acid sequence: CASSRQTDSPLHF.